Following are 3 T cell receptor beta chains from one sample sequenced in a study of blood T cell repertoires in COVID-19 (dated by TCRdb to the early 2020s). Receptors were amplified or captured by the immunoSEQ multiplex PCR assay. Here the immuneACCESS table is served through TCRdb, limited to in-frame sequences with V and J called. Missing clones are a known gap in these copies; in checked studies unresolved V genes cover under half, and the rest lacks a known reason. The sample table shows about 110,000 clones, and about 83% are seen once. Of the sample, about 4% is held by the ten largest clones. Sequencing was performed on peripheral blood. The receptors originated from a woman in her 70s with acute or convalescent COVID-19.

Note on this clone: The identical CDR3 is also encoded by other nucleotide sequences in the sample. The chain couples TRBV2 to TRBJ1-1, with D unresolved. V lost 8 bases and J 0 bases, leaving 10 bases between the germline ends. Germline V CDR1 and CDR2: SNHLY, FYNNEI. The CDR3 runs 13 residues. The CDR3 region is CASGEQLNTEAFF. Written as DNA, the CDR3 is TGTGCCAGCGGGGAGCAGCTGAACACTGAAGCTTTCTTT. Combining the CDR3 with reference TRBV2 and TRBJ1-1 gives the whole variable domain EPEVTQTPSHQVTQMGQEVILRCVPISNHLYFYWYRQILGQKVEFLVSFYNNEISEKSEIFDDQFSVERPDGSNFTLKIRSTKLEDSAMYFCASGEQLNTEAFFGQGTRLTVV.

This rearrangement joins TRBV5-4 to TRBJ2-2, with 8 bases lining up with TRBD1. From germline, CDR1 is SGHNT and CDR2 YYREEE (reference sequence). The CDR3 loop spans 16 amino acids. V lost 7 bases to trimming and J lost 1 base; unmatched junction nucleotides: 9. CDR3 sequence: CASYSKGTGNTGELFF. CDR3 sequence (DNA): TGTGCCAGCTACTCTAAGGGGACAGGGAACACCGGGGAGCTGTTTTTT.

The chain couples TRBV5-1 to TRBJ1-1, with a weak D call TRBD1 (6 bases). V was shortened by 3 bases and J by 4 bases, with 16 bases between the two germline ends. This CDR3 spans 15 amino acids. Germline V lookup: CDR1 SGHRS, CDR2 YFSETQ. The CDR3 region is CASSSRFLDSTEAFF. The CDR3 DNA is TGCGCCAGCAGCTCAAGATTTCTGGACAGCACTGAAGCTTTCTTT. Drawing the rest from reference TRBV5-1 and TRBJ1-1, the complete variable domain is KAGVTQTPRYLIKTRGQQVTLSCSPISGHRSVSWYQQTPGQGLQFLFEYFSETQRNKGNFPGRFSGRQFSNSRSEMNVSTLELGDSALYLCASSSRFLDSTEAFFGQGTRLTVV.